The TCR beta chain described here comes from a study of prognosis after radiotherapy for stage I lung cancer. Study-wide background: From early 2018 through early 2019, patients with stage I non-small cell lung cancer were enrolled. SBRT spanned 3 to 5 fractions, reaching a biologically effective dose of at least 100 Gy. None of the patients had concurrent treatment alongside stereotactic body radiotherapy.

From genomic DNA, TCR beta CDR3 was amplified by two-round multiplex PCR. The authors ran first-round PCR with primers specific to each TRBV and TRBJ gene. As the PCR entered its second round, universal primers were used. TCRdb recomputed calls from the multiplex PCR reads with MiXCR, one row per CDR3 protein. The sample lists around 20,000 distinct CDR3 sequences; 35% to 50% were seen once. This CDR3 region has 15 residues. V was clipped by 2 bases and J by 6 bases; unmatched bases: 4. The TCR sequence derives from a donor over 45 with non-small cell lung cancer. Here the sequenced sample was PBMCs, taken before or after stereotactic body radiation therapy (not recorded which). V is TRBV12-3 or TRBV12-4 and J is TRBJ2-1; TRBD2 matches 10 bases. CDR3 DNA sequence: TGTGCCAGCAGTTTAATCGCTAGCGGGAGCAATGAGCAGTTCTTC. Translated: CASSLIASGSNEQFF.